The following is a T cell receptor beta chain sequence with its context. Its antigen is currently unknown. The V end lost 6 bases, the J end lost 0 bases, and 21 bases lay between the germline ends. The CDR3 runs to 19 residues. The germline gives CDR1 SEHNR, CDR2 FQNEAQ (reference sequence). Researchers reported that TCR beta cDNA libraries carried unique molecular identifiers. TCRdb independently ran MiXCR on the PCR reads; one entry per CDR3 protein. The table lists about 540,000 distinct CDR3 sequences, around 36% of them singletons. This specimen comes from a study of post-analysis software for immune sequencing data. Findings and caveats of the study: A handful of TRBV segments appeared more often in patients than in controls, and TRBV5-6, TRBV5-1 and TRBV20-1 were among these. Pronounced co-clustering by F measure was evident among identically batched samples. In multiple sclerosis, normalized Chao1 diversity was significantly below that of controls.

The sequenced sample was blood. The receptor was isolated from a girl under 18 with multiple sclerosis. V gene TRBV7-9 combines with J gene TRBJ1-6; a weak D match, TRBD1 (5 bases). The CDR3 DNA reads TGTGCCAGCAGTCACCGGACGGGGGACGGGAGCTCCTATAATTCACCCCTCCACTTT. This gives the protein CASSHRTGDGSSYNSPLHF.